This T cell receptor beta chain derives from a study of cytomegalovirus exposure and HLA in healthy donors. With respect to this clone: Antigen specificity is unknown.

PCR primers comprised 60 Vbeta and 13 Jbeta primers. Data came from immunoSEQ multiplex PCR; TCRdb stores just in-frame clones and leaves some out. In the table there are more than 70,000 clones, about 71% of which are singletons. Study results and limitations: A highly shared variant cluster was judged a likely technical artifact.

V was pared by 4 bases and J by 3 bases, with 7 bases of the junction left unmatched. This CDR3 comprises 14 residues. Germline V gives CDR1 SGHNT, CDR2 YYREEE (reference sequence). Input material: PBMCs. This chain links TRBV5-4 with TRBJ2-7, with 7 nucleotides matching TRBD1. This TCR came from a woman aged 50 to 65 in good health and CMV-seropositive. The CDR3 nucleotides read TGTGCCAGCAGCACCGGGACAGCCGGCTACGAGCAGTACTTC. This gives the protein CASSTGTAGYEQYF. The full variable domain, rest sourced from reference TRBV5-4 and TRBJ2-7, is ETGVTQSPTHLIKTRGQQVTLRCSSQSGHNTVSWYQQALGQGPQFIFQYYREEENGRGNFPPRFSGLQFPNYSSELNVNALELDDSALYLCASSTGTAGYEQYFGPGTRLTVT.